These 20 T cell receptor beta chains share one sample of origin, sequenced in a study of identical twins. TCRdb independently ran MiXCR on the 5' RACE reads; one entry per CDR3 protein. The table records more than 1.5 million distinct CDR3 sequences, about 30% of them present only once. The sample was cord blood. These receptors all stem from a newborn girl in good health.

The chain is built from TRBV20-1 and TRBJ2-7; 10 positions agree with TRBD1. The V gene's germline CDR1 is DFQATT and CDR2 SNEGSKA (reference sequence). V lost 3 bases, J lost 4 bases, and 6 bases stayed unmatched. The CDR3 contains 14 residues. The DNA for the CDR3 is TGCAGTGCTAGGACAGGGGGCAGGGGATACGAGCAGTACTTC. Encoded protein: CSARTGGRGYEQYF.

A few counts support this clonotype. This chain joins TRBV25-1 and TRBJ2-3, with a possible D match to TRBD1 (6 bases). With 7 bases removed from V and 2 bases from J, the gap between germline ends came to 10 bases. CDR1 and CDR2 from the germline V gene are MGHDK and SYGVNS. The CDR3 is 13 amino acids. CDR3 residues: CASIPGHTDTQYF. The DNA of the CDR3 is TGTGCCAGCATTCCGGGACACACAGATACGCAGTATTTT.

The chain is built from TRBV5-1 and TRBJ2-1, with D hard to call. Germline loops: CDR1 SGHRS, CDR2 YFSETQ. The CDR3 has 17 residues. The V end lost 0 bases, the J end lost 1 base, and 14 bases lay between the germline ends. The CDR3 region is CASSLVPRKASYNEQFF. The DNA for the CDR3 is TGCGCCAGCAGCTTGGTCCCACGTAAAGCGTCCTACAATGAGCAGTTCTTC.

This clonotype was counted many times. The rearrangement uses TRBV4-2 and TRBJ2-3; 10 positions match TRBD2. The CDR3 length is 17 residues. V shed 5 bases, J shed 0 bases, and the junction held 8 bases outside the gene matches. Germline loops: CDR1 LGHNA, CDR2 YNFKEQ. CDR3 loop: CASSIGLAELSTDTQYF. The CDR3 DNA is TGTGCCAGCAGCATCGGACTAGCGGAGTTGAGCACAGATACGCAGTATTTT.

This clonotype was observed a handful of times. The junction departs from germline at one end; a sequencing error may be responsible. This rearrangement joins TRBV10-3 to TRBJ2-7; D is possibly TRBD1 or TRBD2 (5 bases each). This CDR3 contains 11 residues. Germline CDR1 reads ENHRY; CDR2 reads SYGVKD. The CDR3 here is CAIRDRYEQYF. The CDR3 DNA reads TGTGCAATCAGGGACCGCTACGAGCAGTACTTC.

This clonotype was seen a handful of times. CDR3 coding DNA: TGTGCCAGCACGGGACCGAGGGGGGCCGGCTACACCTTC. Encoded protein: CASTGPRGAGYTF. The chain is built from TRBV3-1 and TRBJ1-2; a weak D match, TRBD1 (6 bases). The CDR3 runs 13 residues. Per the germline V gene, CDR1 is LGHDT and CDR2 is YNNKEL (reference sequence). Trimming pared 7 bases from V and 8 bases from J, leaving 17 bases between.

The chain recombines TRBV20-1 with TRBJ2-7, with D uncertain. The ends were cut back, 8 bases at V and 3 bases at J, with 11 bases in the middle. The CDR3 runs 11 residues. CDR1 and CDR2 (germline): DFQATT, SNEGSKA (reference sequence). The CDR3 coding sequence is TGCAGTCCGGCTTTTGGCTACGAGCAGTACTTC. Protein: CSPAFGYEQYF.

The rearrangement uses TRBV27 and TRBJ1-1; D gene unclear. The CDR3 totals 13 residues. V lost 11 bases, J lost 3 bases, and 16 bases lay in between. Germline V gene lookup returns CDR1 MNHEY and CDR2 SMNVEV (reference sequence). The CDR3 loop reads CAGTDGPDTEAFF. The DNA of the CDR3 is TGTGCCGGCACCGATGGTCCGGACACTGAAGCTTTCTTT.

This clonotype turned up a few times. The J gene is TRBJ2-3, the V gene TRBV4-1, with no clear D. This CDR3 has 14 amino acids. Germline V gene lookup returns CDR1 MGHRA and CDR2 YSYEKL. V gave up 0 bases and J gave up 2 bases, with 6 bases separating them. The CDR3 nucleotides read TGCGCCAGCAGCCAAGAAAAACACACAGATACGCAGTATTTT. This encodes CASSQEKHTDTQYF.

The chain is built from TRBV20-1 and TRBJ2-1, with 9 bases lining up with TRBD2. This CDR3 spans 16 amino acids. J was trimmed by 0 bases and V by 1 base; bases with no gene match: 4. CDR1 and CDR2 from the germline V gene are DFQATT and SNEGSKA (reference sequence). CDR3 DNA sequence: TGCAGTGCTAGAGCCTTGACTAGCGGCTCCTACAATGAGCAGTTCTTC. Protein: CSARALTSGSYNEQFF.

This clonotype was detected many times. The rearrangement joins TRBV15 to TRBJ1-2; no clear D. Deletions cut 0 bases from V and 1 base from J, with 3 bases between. Germline-derived CDR1 and CDR2 are LNHNV and YYDKDF (reference sequence). The CDR3 covers 13 residues. CDR3 protein: CATSREINYGYTF. Here the CDR3 DNA reads TGTGCCACCAGCAGAGAAATTAACTATGGCTACACCTTC. Full variable domain (missing parts from reference TRBV15 and TRBJ1-2): DAMVIQNPRYQVTQFGKPVTLSCSQTLNHNVMYWYQQKSSQAPKLLFHYYDKDFNNEADTPDNFQSRRPNTSFCFLDIRSPGLGDTAMYLCATSREINYGYTFGSGTRLTVV.

The gene calls are TRBV20-1 and TRBJ2-1, with D possibly matching TRBD2 (5 bases). The length of the CDR3 is 14 residues. Per germline, CDR1 DFQATT and CDR2 SNEGSKA (reference sequence). Deletions cut 6 bases from V and 1 base from J, with 13 bases between. CDR3 coding DNA: TGCAGTGCGCCTCTTGGCGGGTCCTACAATGAGCAGTTCTTC. Translating it yields CSAPLGGSYNEQFF.

The table lists this clonotype with a few counts. The rearrangement links TRBV12-3 or TRBV12-4 to TRBJ2-3; 8 bases map to TRBD2. This CDR3 comprises 15 residues. V shed 6 bases, J shed 4 bases, and the junction held 9 bases outside the gene matches. The DNA for the CDR3 is TGTGCCAGCAGACGGGGGGGCGGATTTTCAGATACGCAGTATTTT. Translating it yields CASRRGGGFSDTQYF.

J is TRBJ2-2 and V is TRBV10-3; D is perhaps TRBD1 or TRBD2 (5 bases each). The V end lost 4 bases, the J end lost 3 bases, and 18 bases lay between the germline ends. CDR1 is ENHRY and CDR2 is SYGVKD in the germline V gene. CDR3 length: 17 residues. CDR3 in DNA: TGTGCCATCAGTGGTCCCCCACGGGACCTATACACCGGGGAGCTGTTTTTT. Translated: CAISGPPRDLYTGELFF.

In its sample, this clonotype was seen many times. The V call is TRBV18, the J call TRBJ1-1; weak D call: TRBD1 (5 bases). The germline V gene encodes CDR1 KGHSH and CDR2 LQKENI. The CDR3 sequence is 13 residues long. Between the trimmed V and J ends, which lost 8 bases and 1 base, there was a span of 11 bases. For the CDR3, the DNA is TGTGCCAGCAGCCAAGGACAGAACACTGAAGCTTTCTTT. Translation gives CASSQGQNTEAFF. The complete variable domain, with remaining parts taken from reference TRBV18 and TRBJ1-1, reads NAGVMQNPRHLVRRRGQEARLRCSPMKGHSHVYWYRQLPEEGLKFMVYLQKENIIDESGMPKERFSAEFPKEGPSILRIQQVVRGDSAAYFCASSQGQNTEAFFGQGTRLTVV.

This sequence joins TRBV24-1 and TRBJ2-4; D possibly corresponds to TRBD2 (5 bases). CDR3 size: 16 residues. V shed 1 base and J shed 4 bases, with 13 bases lying between them. Germline assignment: CDR1 KGHDR and CDR2 SFDVKD. The CDR3 region has the DNA TGTGCCACCAGTGATTTTAATGACCGACTAAAAAACATTCAGTACTTC. Its translation is CATSDFNDRLKNIQYF.

The chain recombines TRBV20-1 with TRBJ2-2; a possible D gene is TRBD2 (5 bases). V lost 6 bases and J lost 4, with 15 bases in between. The CDR3 sequence is 14 residues long. Germline V CDR1 and CDR2: DFQATT, SNEGSKA (reference sequence). The CDR3 spells CSAREGSSTGELFF. As DNA, the CDR3 is TGCAGTGCCCGAGAAGGGAGCTCCACCGGGGAGCTGTTTTTT.

This clonotype was found a few times. The chain is built from TRBV20-1 and TRBJ2-7; D call uncertain. Trimming stripped 6 bases from V and 0 bases from J, with 12 bases between. Germline-derived CDR1 and CDR2 are DFQATT and SNEGSKA (reference sequence). This CDR3 contains 13 residues. This chain's CDR3 is CSARLARSYEQYF. CDR3 nucleotide sequence: TGCAGTGCAAGACTGGCCCGCTCCTACGAGCAGTACTTC.

This chain links TRBV15 with TRBJ2-7; D is perhaps TRBD1 (6 bases). This CDR3 region has 15 residues. V dropped 1 base and J dropped 2 bases, with 12 bases sitting between them. Germline V gene sequence: CDR1 LNHNV, CDR2 YYDKDF (reference sequence). CDR3 bases: TGTGCCACCAGCAGAGGTAAGACAGGAGCCTACGAGCAGTACTTC. Translating gives CATSRGKTGAYEQYF.

On this clonotype itself: One base away lies a much larger clone, so this may be a sequencing read error. The chain carries TRBV28 and TRBJ2-4; perhaps TRBD2 as D (5 bases). Trimming pared 8 bases from V and 13 bases from J, leaving 27 bases between. The CDR3 has 15 amino acids. The germline CDR1 and CDR2 sequences are MDHEN and SYDVKM. For the CDR3, the DNA is TGTGCCAGCCGGTGGACGGAGGTAGCTTACAATGAGCAGTACTTC. Translated: CASRWTEVAYNEQYF.